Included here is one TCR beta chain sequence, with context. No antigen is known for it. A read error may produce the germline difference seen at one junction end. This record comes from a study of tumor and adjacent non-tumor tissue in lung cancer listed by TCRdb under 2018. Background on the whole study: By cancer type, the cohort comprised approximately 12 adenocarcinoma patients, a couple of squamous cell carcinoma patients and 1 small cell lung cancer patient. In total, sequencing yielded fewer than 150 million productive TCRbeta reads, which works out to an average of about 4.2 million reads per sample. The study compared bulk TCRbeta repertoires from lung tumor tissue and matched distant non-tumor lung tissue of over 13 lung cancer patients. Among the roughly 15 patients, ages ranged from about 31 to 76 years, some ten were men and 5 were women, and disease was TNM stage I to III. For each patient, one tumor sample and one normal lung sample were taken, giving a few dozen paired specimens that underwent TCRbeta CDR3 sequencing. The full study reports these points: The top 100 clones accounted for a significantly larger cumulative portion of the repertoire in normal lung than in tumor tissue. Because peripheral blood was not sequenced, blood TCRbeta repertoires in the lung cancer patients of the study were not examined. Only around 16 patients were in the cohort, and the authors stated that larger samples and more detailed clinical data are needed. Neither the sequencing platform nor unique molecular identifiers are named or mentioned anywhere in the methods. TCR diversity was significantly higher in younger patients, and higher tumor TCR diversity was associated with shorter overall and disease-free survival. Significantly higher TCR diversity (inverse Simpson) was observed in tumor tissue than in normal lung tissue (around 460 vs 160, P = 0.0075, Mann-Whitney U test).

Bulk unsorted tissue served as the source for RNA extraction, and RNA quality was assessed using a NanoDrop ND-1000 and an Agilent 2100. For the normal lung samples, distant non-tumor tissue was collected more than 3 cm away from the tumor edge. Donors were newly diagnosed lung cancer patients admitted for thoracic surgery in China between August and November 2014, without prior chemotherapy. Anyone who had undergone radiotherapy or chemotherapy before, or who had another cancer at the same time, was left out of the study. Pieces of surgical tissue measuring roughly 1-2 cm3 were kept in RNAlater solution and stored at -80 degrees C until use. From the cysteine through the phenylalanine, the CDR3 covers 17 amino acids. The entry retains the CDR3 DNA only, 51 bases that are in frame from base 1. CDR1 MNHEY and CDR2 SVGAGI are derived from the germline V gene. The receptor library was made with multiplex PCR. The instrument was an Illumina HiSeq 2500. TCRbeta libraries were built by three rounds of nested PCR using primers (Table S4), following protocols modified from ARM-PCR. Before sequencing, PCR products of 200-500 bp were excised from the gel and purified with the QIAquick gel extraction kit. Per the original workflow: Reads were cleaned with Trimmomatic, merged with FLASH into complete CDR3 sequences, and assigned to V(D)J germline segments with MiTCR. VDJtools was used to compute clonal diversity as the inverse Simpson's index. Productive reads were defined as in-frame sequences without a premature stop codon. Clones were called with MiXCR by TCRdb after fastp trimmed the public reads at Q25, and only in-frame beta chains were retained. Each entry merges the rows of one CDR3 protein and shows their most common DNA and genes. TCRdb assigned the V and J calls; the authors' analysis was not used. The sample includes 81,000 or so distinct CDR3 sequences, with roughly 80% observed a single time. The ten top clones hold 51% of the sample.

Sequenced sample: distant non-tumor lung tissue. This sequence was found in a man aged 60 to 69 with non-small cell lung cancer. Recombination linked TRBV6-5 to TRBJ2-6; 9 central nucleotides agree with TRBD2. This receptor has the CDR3 CASGLAGASSEANVLTF. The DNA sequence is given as TGTGCCAGCGGTTTAGCGGGGGCCAGCTCTGAAGCCAACGTCCTGACTTTT.